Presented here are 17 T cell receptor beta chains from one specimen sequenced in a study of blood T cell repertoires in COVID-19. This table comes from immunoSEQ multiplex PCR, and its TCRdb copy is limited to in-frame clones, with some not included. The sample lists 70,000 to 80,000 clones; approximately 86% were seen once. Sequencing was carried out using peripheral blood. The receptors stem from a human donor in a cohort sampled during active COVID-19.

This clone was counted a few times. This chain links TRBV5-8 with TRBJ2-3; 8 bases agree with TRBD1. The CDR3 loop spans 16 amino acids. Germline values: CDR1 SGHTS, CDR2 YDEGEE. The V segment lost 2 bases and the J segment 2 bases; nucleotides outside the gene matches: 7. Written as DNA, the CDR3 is TGTGCCAGCAGCTTCGTGGCAGGGGGCTCCACAGATACGCAGTATTTT. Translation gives CASSFVAGGSTDTQYF.

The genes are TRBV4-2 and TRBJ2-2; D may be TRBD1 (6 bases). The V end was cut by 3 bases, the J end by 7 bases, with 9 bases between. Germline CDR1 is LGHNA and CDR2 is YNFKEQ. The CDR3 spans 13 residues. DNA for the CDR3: TGTGCCAGCAGCCAGGGGGCTGGCGGGGAGCTGTTTTTT. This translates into CASSQGAGGELFF.

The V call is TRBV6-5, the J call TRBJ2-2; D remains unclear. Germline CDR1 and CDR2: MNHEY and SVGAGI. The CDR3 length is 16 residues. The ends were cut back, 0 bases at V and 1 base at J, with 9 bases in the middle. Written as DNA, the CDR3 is TGTGCCAGCAGTTACTCGCAGGCCATGAACACCGGGGAGCTGTTTTTT. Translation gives CASSYSQAMNTGELFF.

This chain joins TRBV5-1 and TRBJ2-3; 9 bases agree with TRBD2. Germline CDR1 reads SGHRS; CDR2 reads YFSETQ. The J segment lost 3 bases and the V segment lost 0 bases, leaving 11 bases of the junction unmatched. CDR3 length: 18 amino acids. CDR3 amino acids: CASSLGSSGEMATDTQYF. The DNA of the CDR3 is TGCGCCAGCAGCTTGGGGTCTAGCGGGGAGATGGCTACAGATACGCAGTATTTT.

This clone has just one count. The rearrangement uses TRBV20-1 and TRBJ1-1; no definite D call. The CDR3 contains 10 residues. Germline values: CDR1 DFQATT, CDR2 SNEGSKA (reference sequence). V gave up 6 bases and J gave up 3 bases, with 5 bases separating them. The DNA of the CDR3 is TGCAGTGCACCAGACACTGAAGCTTTCTTT. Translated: CSAPDTEAFF.

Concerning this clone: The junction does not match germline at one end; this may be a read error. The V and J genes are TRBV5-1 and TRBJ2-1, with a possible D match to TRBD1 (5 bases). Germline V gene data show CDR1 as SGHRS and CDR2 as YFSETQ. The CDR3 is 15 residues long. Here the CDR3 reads CASSLEAGSFNEQFF. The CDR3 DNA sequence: TGCGCCAGCAGCTTGGAGGCAGGGTCCTTCAATGAGCAGTTCTTC.

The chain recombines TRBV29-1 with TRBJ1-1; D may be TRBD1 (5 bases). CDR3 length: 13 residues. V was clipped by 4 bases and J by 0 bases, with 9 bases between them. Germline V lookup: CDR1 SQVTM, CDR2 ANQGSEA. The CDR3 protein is CSVVRQLNTEAFF. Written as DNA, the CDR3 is TGCAGCGTTGTGCGACAGTTGAACACTGAAGCTTTCTTT. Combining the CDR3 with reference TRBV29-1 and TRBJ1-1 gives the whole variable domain SAVISQKPSRDICQRGTSLTIQCQVDSQVTMMFWYRQQPGQSLTLIATANQGSEATYESGFVIDKFPISRPNLTFSTLTVSNMSPEDSSIYLCSVVRQLNTEAFFGQGTRLTVV.

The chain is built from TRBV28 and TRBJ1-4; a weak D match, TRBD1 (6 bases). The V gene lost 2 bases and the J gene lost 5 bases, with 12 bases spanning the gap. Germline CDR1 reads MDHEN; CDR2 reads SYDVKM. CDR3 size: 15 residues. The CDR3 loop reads CASSLRTDLNEKLFF. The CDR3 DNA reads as TGTGCCAGCAGTTTACGGACAGACCTAAATGAAAAACTGTTTTTT.

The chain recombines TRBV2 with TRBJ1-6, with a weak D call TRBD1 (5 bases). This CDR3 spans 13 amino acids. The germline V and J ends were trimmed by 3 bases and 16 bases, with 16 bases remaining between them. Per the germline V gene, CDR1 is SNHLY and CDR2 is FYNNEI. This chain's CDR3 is CASSEALGGRLHF. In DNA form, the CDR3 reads TGTGCCAGCAGTGAGGCCCTTGGGGGGAGGCTCCACTTT.

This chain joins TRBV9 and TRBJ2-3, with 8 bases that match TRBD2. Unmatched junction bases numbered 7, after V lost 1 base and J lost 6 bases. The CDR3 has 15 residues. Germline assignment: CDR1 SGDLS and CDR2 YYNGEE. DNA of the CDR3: TGTGCCAGCAGCGTATACGGGGGGGCCCTGGATACGCAGTATTTT. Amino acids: CASSVYGGALDTQYF.

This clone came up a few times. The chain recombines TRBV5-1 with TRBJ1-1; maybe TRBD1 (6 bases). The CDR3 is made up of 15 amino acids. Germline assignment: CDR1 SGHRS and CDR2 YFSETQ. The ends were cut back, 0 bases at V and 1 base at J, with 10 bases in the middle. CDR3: CASSLETGTNTEAFF. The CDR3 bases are TGCGCCAGCAGCTTGGAAACAGGGACGAACACTGAAGCTTTCTTT.

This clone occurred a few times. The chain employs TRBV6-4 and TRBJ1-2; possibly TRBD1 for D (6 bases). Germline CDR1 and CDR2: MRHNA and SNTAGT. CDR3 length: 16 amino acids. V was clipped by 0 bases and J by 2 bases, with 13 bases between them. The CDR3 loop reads CASSDSAGAGNYGYTF. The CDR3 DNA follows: TGTGCCAGCAGTGACTCGGCGGGGGCGGGAAACTATGGCTACACCTTC.

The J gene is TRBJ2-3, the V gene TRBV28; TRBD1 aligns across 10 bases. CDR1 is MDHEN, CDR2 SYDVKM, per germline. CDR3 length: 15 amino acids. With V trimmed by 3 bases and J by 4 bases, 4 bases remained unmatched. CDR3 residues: CASSFETGGADTQYF. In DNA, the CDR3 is TGTGCCAGCAGTTTTGAGACAGGGGGCGCAGATACGCAGTATTTT.

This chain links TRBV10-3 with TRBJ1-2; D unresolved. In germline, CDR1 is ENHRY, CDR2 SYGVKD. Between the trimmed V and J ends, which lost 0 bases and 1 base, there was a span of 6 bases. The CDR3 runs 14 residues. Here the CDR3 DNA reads TGTGCCATCAGTGAGTCGGAGGGTAACTATGGCTACACCTTC. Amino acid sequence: CAISESEGNYGYTF.

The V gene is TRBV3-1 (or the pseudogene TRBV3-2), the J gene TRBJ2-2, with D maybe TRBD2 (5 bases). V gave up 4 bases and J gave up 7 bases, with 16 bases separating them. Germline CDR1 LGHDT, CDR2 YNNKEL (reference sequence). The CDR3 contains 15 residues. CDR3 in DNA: TGTGCCAGCAGCCTCCTTTCCGCTCGGGGCGGGGAGCTGTTTTTT. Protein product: CASSLLSARGGELFF.

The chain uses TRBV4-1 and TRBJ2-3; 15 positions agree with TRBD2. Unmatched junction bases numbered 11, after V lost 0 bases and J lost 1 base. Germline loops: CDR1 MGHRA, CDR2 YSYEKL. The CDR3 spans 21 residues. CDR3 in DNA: TGCGCCAGCAGCCAAGATGGCGTAGGACTAGCGGGGGGGCGCCGCACAGATACGCAGTATTTT. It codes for CASSQDGVGLAGGRRTDTQYF.

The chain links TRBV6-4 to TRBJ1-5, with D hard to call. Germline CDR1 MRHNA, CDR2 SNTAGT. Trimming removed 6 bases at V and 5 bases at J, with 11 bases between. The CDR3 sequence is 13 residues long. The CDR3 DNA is TGTGCCAGCAGCCCCACGCGTGATCAGCCCCAGCATTTT. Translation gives CASSPTRDQPQHF.